Described below is a single TCR beta chain sequence and its context. Using its own MiXCR run on the 5' RACE reads, TCRdb lists one record per CDR3 protein. The sample contains around 250,000 distinct CDR3 sequences, 12% of which appear only once. These data are taken from a study of identical twins. Separately, the same data were catalogued under a study of yellow fever vaccine responses in identical twins.

Input material: memory (CD45RO+) T cells sorted from blood. This TCR came from a woman aged 18-30 years in good health.

The CDR3 DNA follows: TGTGCCAGCAGCCAACGACGGGGCTACAATGAGCAGTTCTTC. Translation: CASSQRRGYNEQFF. The chain employs TRBV3-1 and TRBJ2-1, with a tentative D call TRBD2 (5 bases). This CDR3 is built from 14 residues. Germline V gene sequence: CDR1 LGHDT, CDR2 YNNKEL (reference sequence). Trimming removed 2 bases at V and 3 bases at J, with 8 bases between.